This TCR beta chain derives from a study of T cells in Graves' hyperthyroidism and ophthalmopathy. Germline lookup yields CDR1 SNHLY and CDR2 FYNNEI. There are 14 residues in the CDR3. With V trimmed by 6 bases and J by 1 base, 5 bases remained unmatched. RNA transcripts provided the source from which TCR beta CDR3 regions were amplified. Using the HTBI primer set, a first-round RT-PCR was run on the TCR CDR3. In TCRdb, the multiplex PCR reads were re-called with MiXCR into one record per CDR3 protein. The profile shows under 350,000 distinct CDR3 sequences, roughly a fifth of them singletons. Uncontrolled infection, other autoimmune disease, pregnancy or lactation barred patients from enrollment. Based on clinical symptoms, serum thyroxine and TRAb, thyroid ultrasound and orbital computed tomography, diagnoses were reached.

Sequenced sample: blood. The V and J genes are TRBV2 and TRBJ2-5, with 7 positions matching TRBD1. The source is a woman aged 50 to 60 with Graves' hyperthyroidism. The CDR3 here is CASRQWDSQETQYF. In DNA form, the CDR3 reads TGTGCCAGCAGGCAATGGGACAGCCAAGAGACCCAGTACTTC.